The rows below give T cell receptor beta chains drawn from one sample of a study of cytomegalovirus exposure and HLA in healthy donors. Data came from immunoSEQ multiplex PCR; TCRdb stores just in-frame clones and leaves some out. The sample holds tens of thousands of clones, 77% seen once. The sequenced sample consisted of PBMCs. These receptor sequences come from a man aged 25-45 years in good health and CMV-seronegative. Each CDR3 is given with its conserved first and last residue. D genes are given only for firm matches. Clone size is shown for a subset of rows, as once, few, many or a class of expanded clone.

>-|-|TRBJ2-2|TRBV29-1
TGCAGCGGGGGGGCGAACACCGGGGAGCTGTTTTTT
CSGGANTGELFF
>-|once|TRBJ1-1|TRBV27
TGTGCCAGCAGTTTTGGGAGGGTTCGTGAAGCTTTCTTT
CASSFGRVREAFF
>TRBD2|-|TRBJ2-7|TRBV19
TGTGCCAGTAGTTATCGGGAGGGCCTCTACGAGCAGTACTTC
CASSYREGLYEQYF
>-|-|TRBJ1-2|TRBV30
TGTGCCTGGATACGACAGGCGGCAGGGTATGGCTACACCTTC
CAWIRQAAGYGYTF
>TRBD1|-|TRBJ2-5|TRBV18
TGTGCCAGCTCATCAGGGGGCGGGCAAGAGACCCAGTACTTC
CASSSGGGQETQYF
>-|-|TRBJ2-7|TRBV7-9
TGTGCCAGCAGCTTACCAGGATTGCAGTACTTC
CASSLPGLQYF
>TRBD2|-|TRBJ2-5|TRBV7-9
TGTGCCAGCAGCTCCGGGACTAGCGGGGGTGAGACCCAGTACTTC
CASSSGTSGGETQYF
>TRBD1|-|TRBJ1-1|TRBV2
TGTGCCAGCAGTGCCCGTATTAAAGCGACAGGGGTTCAAGCTTTCTTT
CASSARIKATGVQAFF
>TRBD2|-|TRBJ2-3|TRBV9
TGTGCCAGCAGCGTAGGGGGGGGGAACACAGATACGCAGTATTTT
CASSVGGGNTDTQYF
>TRBD1|-|TRBJ1-2|TRBV5-6
TGTGCCAGCAGCTTGGATTCGACAGGGAACTATGGCTACACCTTC
CASSLDSTGNYGYTF
>TRBD1|-|TRBJ1-1|TRBV9
TGTGCCAGCAGCGTAGAGGGGACAGGGCGCACTGAAGCTTTCTTT
CASSVEGTGRTEAFF
>TRBD2|once|TRBJ2-3|TRBV11-2
TGTGCCAGCAGCTTGCGGGAGTCTTCAGATACGCAGTATTTT
CASSLRESSDTQYF
>-|-|TRBJ1-1|TRBV18
TGTGCCAGCTCACTAAGTGAGGGAACAAACACTGAAGCTTTCTTT
CASSLSEGTNTEAFF
>TRBD1|-|TRBJ1-1|TRBV6-5
TGTGCCAGCAGTGCTTCCCAGACAGGGGGAACTGAAGCTTTCTTT
CASSASQTGGTEAFF
>-|-|TRBJ1-1|TRBV6-5
TGTGCCAGCAGTTACTCGTTTACCGCCCTGGAGGCTTTCTTT
CASSYSFTALEAFF
>TRBD2|-|TRBJ2-7|TRBV2
TGTGCCAGCAGTCCGGGACTAACCTCCTACGAGCAGTACTTC
CASSPGLTSYEQYF
>-|-|TRBJ2-7|TRBV5-1
TGCGCCAGCAGCTTGGGGGGCTTGGGGATGCACGAGCAGTACTTC
CASSLGGLGMHEQYF
>-|-|TRBJ2-3|TRBV19
TGTGCCAGTAGTATCGGTTTGACAGATACGCAGTATTTT
CASSIGLTDTQYF
>-|-|TRBJ1-1|TRBV13
TGTGCCAGCAGCTTAGGCGGCAGGGGCGGCACTGAAGCTTTCTTT
CASSLGGRGGTEAFF
>-|once|TRBJ1-1|TRBV2
TGTGCCAGCACGTTCGGGAAGACTGAAGCTTTCTTT
CASTFGKTEAFF
>-|few|TRBJ2-3|TRBV27
TGTGCCAGCAGTCTAAAACTAGCCACAGATACGCAGTATTTT
CASSLKLATDTQYF
>TRBD1|few|TRBJ2-7|TRBV18
TGTGCCAGCACGGACAGGGGACGCGACGAGCAGTACTTC
CASTDRGRDEQYF
>TRBD1|-|TRBJ2-7|TRBV6-6
TGTGCCAGCAGTAATCGTAGGACAGGGGCCTCCTACGAGCAGTACTTC
CASSNRRTGASYEQYF
>-|few|TRBJ1-1|TRBV7-9
TGTGCCAGCAGCTTATTGGGGGAGGGAACTGAAGCTTTCTTT
CASSLLGEGTEAFF
>-|-|TRBJ2-5|TRBV10-3
TGTGCCATCAGTGTGGGCCACCAAGAGACCCAGTACTTC
CAISVGHQETQYF
>TRBD1|-|TRBJ1-1|TRBV28
TGTGCCAGCATCCCGAACAGGGGAATCAACACTGAAGCTTTCTTT
CASIPNRGINTEAFF
>TRBD1|few|TRBJ1-2|TRBV10-1
TGCGCCAGCCATTCCGGGACAGGGAGCCCTAACTATGGCTACACCTTC
CASHSGTGSPNYGYTF
>-|-|TRBJ2-3|TRBV9
TGTGCCAGCAGCGTACAGGGAGATACGCAGTATTTT
CASSVQGDTQYF
>-|-|TRBJ1-6|TRBV19
TGTGCCAGTAGTATCACAGGGTATAATTCACCCCTCCACTTT
CASSITGYNSPLHF
>-|-|TRBJ2-4|TRBV5-4
TGTGCCAGCAGCTTGGCGTCCCGGCGGGACATTCAGTACTTC
CASSLASRRDIQYF
>-|-|TRBJ2-4|TRBV28
TGTGCCAGCAGCTCCCCCCTCCAAAACATTCAGTACTTC
CASSSPLQNIQYF
>TRBD1|-|TRBJ1-6|TRBV4-3
TGCGCCAGCAGCCCGGACAGGGGGGCGGATTCACCCCTCCACTTT
CASSPDRGADSPLHF
>TRBD1|-|TRBJ2-5|TRBV28
TGTGCCAGCAGTTCAGGACAGGGGCAAGAGACCCAGTACTTC
CASSSGQGQETQYF
>-|-|TRBJ2-5|TRBV5-1
TGCGCCAGCAGCTTTGGCTTAGCGGCTGGGGAGACCCAGTACTTC
CASSFGLAAGETQYF
>-|once|TRBJ1-1|TRBV28
TGTGCCAGCAGTTTGCGGGGAACTGAAGCTTTCTTT
CASSLRGTEAFF
>TRBD2|-|TRBJ2-3|TRBV30
TGTGCCTGGAGCGAAGGGACTAGCGGAGCAGATACGCAGTATTTT
CAWSEGTSGADTQYF
>TRBD2|-|TRBJ2-7|TRBV5-1
TGCGCCAGCAGCGTTCTAGCGGGAGCCTCCTACGAGCAGTACTTC
CASSVLAGASYEQYF
>TRBD1|-|TRBJ1-2|TRBV4-3
TGCGCCAGCAGCCAAGAAAAGGTGCGGGGACAGGGTTATCCCTATGGCTACACCTTC
CASSQEKVRGQGYPYGYTF
>TRBD2|once|TRBJ2-3|TRBV6-6
TGTGCCAGCAGTTACTCCCGGGGGGGTGCGGATACGCAGTATTTT
CASSYSRGGADTQYF
>-|-|TRBJ1-6|TRBV21-1
TGTGCCAGCAGCAAAGAACACCGGAGTAATTCACCCCTCCACTTT
CASSKEHRSNSPLHF
>-|-|TRBJ1-1|TRBV2
TGTGCCAGCAGTGAAGCGGGGGGGGGTCTTGAAGCTTTCTTT
CASSEAGGGLEAFF
>-|-|TRBJ2-7|TRBV28
TGTGCCAGCAGTTTACGAGGGTCGGACGAGCAGTACTTC
CASSLRGSDEQYF
>-|-|TRBJ2-7|TRBV28
TGTGCCAGCAGTTTAAGTGGGAGTGGCTACGAGCAGTACTTC
CASSLSGSGYEQYF
>TRBD2|-|TRBJ2-1|TRBV5-1
TGCGCCAGCAGCTTACGAGGCGGGGGGGCCTATGAGCAGTTCTTC
CASSLRGGGAYEQFF